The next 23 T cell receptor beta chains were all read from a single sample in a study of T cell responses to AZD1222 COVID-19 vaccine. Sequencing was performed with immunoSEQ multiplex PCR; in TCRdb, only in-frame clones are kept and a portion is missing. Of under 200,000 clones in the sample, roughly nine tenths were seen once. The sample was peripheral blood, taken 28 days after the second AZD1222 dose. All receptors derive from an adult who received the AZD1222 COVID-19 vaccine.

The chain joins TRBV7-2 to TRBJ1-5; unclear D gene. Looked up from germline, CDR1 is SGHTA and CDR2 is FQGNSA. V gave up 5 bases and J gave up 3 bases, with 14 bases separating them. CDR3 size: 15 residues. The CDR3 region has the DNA TGTGCCAGCAGCGCCCGGGAGGGTTCCAATCAGCCCCAGCATTTT. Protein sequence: CASSAREGSNQPQHF.

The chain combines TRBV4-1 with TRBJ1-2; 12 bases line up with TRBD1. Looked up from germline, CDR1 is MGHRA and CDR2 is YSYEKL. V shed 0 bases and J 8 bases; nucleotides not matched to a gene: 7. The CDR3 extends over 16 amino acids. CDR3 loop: CASSQDSGTGGGGYTF. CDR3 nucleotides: TGCGCCAGCAGCCAAGACTCCGGGACAGGGGGCGGCGGCTACACCTTC.

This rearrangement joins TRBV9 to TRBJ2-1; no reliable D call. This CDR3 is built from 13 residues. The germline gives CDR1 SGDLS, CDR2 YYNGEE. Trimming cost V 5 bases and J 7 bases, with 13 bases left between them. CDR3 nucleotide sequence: TGTGCCAGCAGACCTATAAGGGTGAATGAGCAGTTCTTC. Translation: CASRPIRVNEQFF.

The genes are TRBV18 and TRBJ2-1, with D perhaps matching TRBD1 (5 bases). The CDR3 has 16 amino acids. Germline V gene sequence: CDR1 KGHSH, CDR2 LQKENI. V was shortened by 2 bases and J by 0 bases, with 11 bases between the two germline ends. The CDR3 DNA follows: TGTGCCAGCTCACCATGGGGCGGAAGCTCCTACAATGAGCAGTTCTTC. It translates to CASSPWGGSSYNEQFF.

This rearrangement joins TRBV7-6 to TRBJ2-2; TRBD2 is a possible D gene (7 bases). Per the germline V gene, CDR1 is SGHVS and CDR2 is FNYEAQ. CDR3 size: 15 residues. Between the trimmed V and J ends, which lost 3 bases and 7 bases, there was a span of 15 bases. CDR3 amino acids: CASSFEGGRNGELFF. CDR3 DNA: TGTGCCAGCAGCTTCGAGGGGGGGCGTAACGGGGAGCTGTTTTTT.

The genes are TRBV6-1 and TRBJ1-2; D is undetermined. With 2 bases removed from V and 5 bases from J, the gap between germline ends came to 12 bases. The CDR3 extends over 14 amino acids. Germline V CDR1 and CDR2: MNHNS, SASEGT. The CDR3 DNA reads TGTGCCAGCAGTGAAACCGGACTGCAGTATGGCTACACCTTC. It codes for CASSETGLQYGYTF.

For the CDR3, the DNA is TGTGCCAGCTCACCGGACCAAGAGACCCAGTACTTC. Translating gives CASSPDQETQYF. V and J are TRBV18 and TRBJ2-5; no clear D gene. V was trimmed by 3 bases and J by 0 bases, leaving 2 bases between them. The CDR3 length is 12 residues. Germline V gene sequence: CDR1 KGHSH, CDR2 LQKENI.

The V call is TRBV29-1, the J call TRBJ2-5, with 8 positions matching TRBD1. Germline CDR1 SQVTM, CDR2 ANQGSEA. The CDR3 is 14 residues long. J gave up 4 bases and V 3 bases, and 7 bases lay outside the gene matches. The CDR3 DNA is TGCAGCGTTGACGCGACAGGGGTCGTAGAGACCCAGTACTTC. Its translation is CSVDATGVVETQYF.

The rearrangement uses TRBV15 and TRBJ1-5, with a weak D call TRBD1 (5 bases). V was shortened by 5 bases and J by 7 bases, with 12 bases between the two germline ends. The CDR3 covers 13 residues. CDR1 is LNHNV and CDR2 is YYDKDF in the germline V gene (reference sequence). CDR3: CATSRGGGQPQHF. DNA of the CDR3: TGTGCCACCAGCCGGGGGGGAGGACAGCCCCAGCATTTT.

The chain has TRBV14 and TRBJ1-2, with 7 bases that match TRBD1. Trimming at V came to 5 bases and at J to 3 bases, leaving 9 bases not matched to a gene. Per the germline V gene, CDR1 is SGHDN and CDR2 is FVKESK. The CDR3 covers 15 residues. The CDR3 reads CASSETGSWDYGYTF. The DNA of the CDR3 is TGTGCCAGCAGCGAGACAGGGAGTTGGGACTATGGCTACACCTTC.

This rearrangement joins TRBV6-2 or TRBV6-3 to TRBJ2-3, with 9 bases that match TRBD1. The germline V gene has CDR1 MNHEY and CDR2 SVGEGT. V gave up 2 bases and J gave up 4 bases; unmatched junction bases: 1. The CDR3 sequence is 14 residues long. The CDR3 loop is CASSYGQGPDTQYF. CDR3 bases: TGTGCCAGCAGTTACGGACAGGGGCCAGATACGCAGTATTTT.

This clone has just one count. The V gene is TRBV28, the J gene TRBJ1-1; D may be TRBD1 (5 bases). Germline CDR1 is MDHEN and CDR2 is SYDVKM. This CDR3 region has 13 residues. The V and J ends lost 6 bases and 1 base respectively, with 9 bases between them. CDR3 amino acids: CASSGGWNTEAFF. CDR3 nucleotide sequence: TGTGCCAGCAGCGGGGGGTGGAACACTGAAGCTTTCTTT.

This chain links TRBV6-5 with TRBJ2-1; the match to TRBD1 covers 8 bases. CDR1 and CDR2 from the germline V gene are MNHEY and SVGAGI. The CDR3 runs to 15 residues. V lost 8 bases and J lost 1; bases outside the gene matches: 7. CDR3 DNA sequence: TGTGCCAGCGGCGACGACAGGGGTTCCTACAATGAGCAGTTCTTC. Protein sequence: CASGDDRGSYNEQFF.

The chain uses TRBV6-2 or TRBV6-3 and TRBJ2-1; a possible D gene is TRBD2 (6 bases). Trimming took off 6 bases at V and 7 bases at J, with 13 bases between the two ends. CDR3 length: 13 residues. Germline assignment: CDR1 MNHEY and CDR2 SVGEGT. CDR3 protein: CASSGTELNEQFF. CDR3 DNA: TGTGCCAGCAGCGGGACTGAACTTAATGAGCAGTTCTTC.

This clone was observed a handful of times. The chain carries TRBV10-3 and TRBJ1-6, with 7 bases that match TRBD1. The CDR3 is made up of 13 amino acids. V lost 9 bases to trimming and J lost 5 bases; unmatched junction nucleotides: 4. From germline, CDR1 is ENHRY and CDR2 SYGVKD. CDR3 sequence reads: CAIRTGDNSPLHF. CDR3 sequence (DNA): TGTGCCATACGCACAGGGGATAATTCACCCCTCCACTTT.

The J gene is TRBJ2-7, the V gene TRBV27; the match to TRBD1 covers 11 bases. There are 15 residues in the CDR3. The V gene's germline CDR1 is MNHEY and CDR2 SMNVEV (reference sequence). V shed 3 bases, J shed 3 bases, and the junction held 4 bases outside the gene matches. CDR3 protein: CASSFTGTGGYEQYF. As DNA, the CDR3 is TGTGCCAGCAGTTTCACCGGGACAGGGGGCTACGAGCAGTACTTC.

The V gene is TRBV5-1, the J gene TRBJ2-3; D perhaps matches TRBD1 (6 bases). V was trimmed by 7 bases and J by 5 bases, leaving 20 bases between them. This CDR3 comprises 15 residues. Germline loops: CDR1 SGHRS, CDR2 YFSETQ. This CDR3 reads CASRRQADYGDTQYF. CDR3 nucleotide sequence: TGCGCCAGCCGTCGACAGGCAGATTATGGAGATACGCAGTATTTT.

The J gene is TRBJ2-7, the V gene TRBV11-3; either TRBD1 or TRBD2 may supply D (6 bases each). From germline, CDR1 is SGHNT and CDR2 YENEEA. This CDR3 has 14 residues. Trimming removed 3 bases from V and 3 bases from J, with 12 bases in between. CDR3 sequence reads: CASSLRDTIYEQYF. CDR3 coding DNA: TGTGCCAGCAGCTTGCGGGACACCATCTACGAGCAGTACTTC.

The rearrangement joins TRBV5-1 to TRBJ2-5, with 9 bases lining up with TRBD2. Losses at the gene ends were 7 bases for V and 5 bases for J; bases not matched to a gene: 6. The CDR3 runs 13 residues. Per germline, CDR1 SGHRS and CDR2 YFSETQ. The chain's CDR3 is CASQTSGGETQYF. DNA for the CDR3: TGCGCCAGCCAGACTAGCGGTGGGGAGACCCAGTACTTC.

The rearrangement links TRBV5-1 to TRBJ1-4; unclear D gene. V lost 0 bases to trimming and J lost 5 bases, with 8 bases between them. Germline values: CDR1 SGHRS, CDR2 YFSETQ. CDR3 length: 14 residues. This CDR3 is CASSLGPVNEKLFF. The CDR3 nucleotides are TGCGCCAGCAGCTTGGGTCCGGTAAATGAAAAACTGTTTTTT.

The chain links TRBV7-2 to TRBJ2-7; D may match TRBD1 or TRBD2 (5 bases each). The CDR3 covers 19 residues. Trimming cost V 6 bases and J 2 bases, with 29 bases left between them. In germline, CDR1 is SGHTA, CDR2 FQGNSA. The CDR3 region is CASSSDEGTWRLSTYEQYF. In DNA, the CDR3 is TGTGCCAGCAGTTCAGATGAGGGGACCTGGAGGCTTTCCACCTACGAGCAGTACTTC.

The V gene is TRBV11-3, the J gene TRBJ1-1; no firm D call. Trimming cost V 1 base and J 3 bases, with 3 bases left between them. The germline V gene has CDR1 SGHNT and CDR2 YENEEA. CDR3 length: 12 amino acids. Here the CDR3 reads CASSLGDTEAFF. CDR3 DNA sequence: TGTGCCAGCAGCTTAGGCGACACTGAAGCTTTCTTT.

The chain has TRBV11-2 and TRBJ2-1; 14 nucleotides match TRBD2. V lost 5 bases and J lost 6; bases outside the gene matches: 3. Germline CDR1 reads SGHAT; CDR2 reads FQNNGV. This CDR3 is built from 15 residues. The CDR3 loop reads CASSRLAGGRNEQFF. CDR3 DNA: TGTGCCAGCAGCCGACTAGCGGGGGGGCGCAATGAGCAGTTCTTC.